The clone carrying this T cell receptor (beta chain) has just a few counts. Antigen unknown. The germline gives CDR1 WSHSY, CDR2 SAAADI. The CDR3 runs to 14 residues. V trimming: 8 bases; J trimming: 4 bases; junction bases outside the gene matches: 8. Preparation of the TCRbeta library was carried out with unique molecular identifiers. One entry per CDR3 protein results from TCRdb running MiXCR on the PCR reads. The repertoire includes around 450,000 distinct CDR3 sequences, over 9.5% of them detected once, and 2% to 2.5% sits in the top ten. The data stem from a study of T-cell reconstitution after alpha-beta-depleted transplantation in children. Findings and limits, study-wide: T cells produced anew were the main source of T-cell counts and diversity one year after transplant.

Source: PBMCs, taken before TCRalphabeta/CD19-depleted stem cell transplant. The sequence was collected from a child aged 2 to 10 with inherited bone marrow failure, due to receive a stem cell transplant. This rearrangement joins TRBV10-2 to TRBJ2-4; the match to TRBD1 covers 7 bases. Here the CDR3 reads CASGKGAPKNIQYF. The DNA for the CDR3 is TGCGCCAGCGGGAAGGGGGCGCCTAAAAACATTCAGTACTTC.